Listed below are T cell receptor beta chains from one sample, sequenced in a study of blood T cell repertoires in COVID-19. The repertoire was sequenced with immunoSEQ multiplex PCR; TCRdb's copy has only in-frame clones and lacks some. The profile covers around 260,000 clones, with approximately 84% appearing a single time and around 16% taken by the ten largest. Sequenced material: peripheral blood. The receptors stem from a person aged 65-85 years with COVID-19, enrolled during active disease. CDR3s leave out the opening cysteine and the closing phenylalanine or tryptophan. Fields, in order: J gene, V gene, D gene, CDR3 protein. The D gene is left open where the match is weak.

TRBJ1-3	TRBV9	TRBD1	ASSVAGQGNTIY
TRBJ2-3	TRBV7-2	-	ASSLFGGIDTQY
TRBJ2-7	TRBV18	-	ASSPARGRPDEQY
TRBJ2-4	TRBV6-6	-	ASTLAGAGENIQY
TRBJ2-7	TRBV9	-	ASSVAGVNEQY
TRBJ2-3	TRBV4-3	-	ASSLGEGTTTTQY
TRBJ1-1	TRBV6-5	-	ASSYGQPNTEAF
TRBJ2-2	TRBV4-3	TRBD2	ASSHTSGRDTGELF
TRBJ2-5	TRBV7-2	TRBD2	ASSRTSGETQY
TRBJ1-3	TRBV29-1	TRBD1	SASTGGGNTIY
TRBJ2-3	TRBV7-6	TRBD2	ASRGLAVSTDTQY
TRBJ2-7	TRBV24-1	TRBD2	ATSAGPDLSSGPMYEQY
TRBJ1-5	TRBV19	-	ASSIFESNQPQH
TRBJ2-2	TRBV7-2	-	ASSQRRSAGELF
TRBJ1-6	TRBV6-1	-	ASSDRTANSPLH
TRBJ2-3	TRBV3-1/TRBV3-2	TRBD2	ASSQWREGRSGTQY
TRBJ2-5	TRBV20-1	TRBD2	SASRPSGNKETQY
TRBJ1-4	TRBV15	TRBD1	ATSRPRGLVEKLF
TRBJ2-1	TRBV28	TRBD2	ASSPSGRDNEQF
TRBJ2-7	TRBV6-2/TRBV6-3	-	ASSGGGGSTYEQY
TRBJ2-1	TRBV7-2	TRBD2	ASSLLAGGYNEQF
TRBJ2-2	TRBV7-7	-	ASSLSGPSSGELF
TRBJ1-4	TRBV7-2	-	ASSLIRGGAPRKLF
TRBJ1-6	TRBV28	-	ASSADSHSPLH
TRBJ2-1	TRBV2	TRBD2	ASRRQTSSDEQF
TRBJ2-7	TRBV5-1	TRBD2	ASASGGSLSYEQY
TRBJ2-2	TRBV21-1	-	ASSKGEGRAGPTGELF
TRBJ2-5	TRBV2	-	ASRGLTGWETQY
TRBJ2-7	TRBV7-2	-	ASSLAPEDYEQY
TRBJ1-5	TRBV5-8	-	ASSLVRGSNQPQH
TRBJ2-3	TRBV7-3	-	ASSPQADTDTQY
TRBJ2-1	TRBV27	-	ASSLIAPPLNEQF
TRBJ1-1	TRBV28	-	ASSYSNTEAF
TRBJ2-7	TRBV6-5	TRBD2	ASRASGDYEQY
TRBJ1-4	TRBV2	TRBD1	ASRSGGEKLF
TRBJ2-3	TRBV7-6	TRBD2	ASSLDGGRGTDTQY
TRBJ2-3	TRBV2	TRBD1	ASSRDRAN
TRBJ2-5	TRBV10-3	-	AIGAYWQETQY
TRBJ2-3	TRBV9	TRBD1	ASSALQGGADTQY
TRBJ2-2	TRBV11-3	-	ASMQGTGSTGELF
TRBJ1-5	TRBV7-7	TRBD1	ASSLILKAGQGTNQPQH
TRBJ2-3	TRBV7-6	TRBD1	ASSLVGTASTDTQY
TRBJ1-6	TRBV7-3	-	ASSLLKGSPLH
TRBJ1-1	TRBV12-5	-	ASAHGGFSAF
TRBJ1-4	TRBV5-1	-	ASSLGTAFLTNEKLF
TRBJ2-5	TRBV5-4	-	ASSPRLGETQY
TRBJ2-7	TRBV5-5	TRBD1	ASSLVIPQGQGKAAEQY
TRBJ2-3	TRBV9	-	ASSAKRQIPQY
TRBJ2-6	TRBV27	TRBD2	ASSPRDYRSGANVLT
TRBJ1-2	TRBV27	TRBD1	ASSSTGGRGYT
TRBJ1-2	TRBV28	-	ASSFRAGHGYT
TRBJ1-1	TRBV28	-	ASSQQGNTEAF
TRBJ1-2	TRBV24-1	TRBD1	ATSDAGTENYGYT
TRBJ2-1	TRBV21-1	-	ASSNHRKRGRFDEQF
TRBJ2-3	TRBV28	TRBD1	ASSFLTGGKGDTQY
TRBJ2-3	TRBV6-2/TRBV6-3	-	ASSYISVADTQY
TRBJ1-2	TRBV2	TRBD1	ASGQGNYGYT
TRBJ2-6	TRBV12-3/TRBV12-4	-	ASCRSGANVLT